Shown below are 17 T cell receptor beta chains from a single sample sequenced in a study of tumor and adjacent non-tumor tissue in lung cancer. RNA was extracted from bulk tissue without any cell sorting. Three rounds of nested PCR, following a modified ARM-PCR protocol, produced the TCRbeta library. Each CDR3 protein is one row after TCRdb ran MiXCR on the multiplex PCR reads. The table records about 79,000 distinct CDR3 sequences, roughly 72% of them present only once. Sequencing was carried out using lung tumor tissue. These receptors all stem from a woman in her 40s with non-small cell lung cancer.

The table lists this clonotype with many counts. This rearrangement joins TRBV5-1 to TRBJ2-3; no clear D gene. CDR1 is SGHRS and CDR2 is YFSETQ in the germline V gene. The CDR3 totals 15 residues. V was cut by 0 bases and J by 0 bases, with 8 bases left in between. The CDR3 sequence is CASSLAVTSTDTQYF. CDR3 coding DNA: TGCGCCAGCAGCTTGGCCGTGACTAGCACAGATACGCAGTATTTT.

This chain connects TRBV24-1 to TRBJ2-1, with 10 bases matching TRBD2. Trimming took 8 bases from V and 6 from J; bases not matched to a gene: 6. Germline CDR1 and CDR2: KGHDR and SFDVKD. The CDR3 runs 14 residues. The CDR3 sequence is CATTTSGNGNEQFF. In DNA form, the CDR3 reads TGTGCCACCACAACTAGCGGGAATGGCAATGAGCAGTTCTTC.

With respect to this clonotype: Relative to the germline gene, one junction end is altered; a read error may explain this. This chain links TRBV11-2 with TRBJ2-1; the D gene could be TRBD1 or TRBD2 (5 bases each). Per germline, CDR1 SGHAT and CDR2 FQNNGV. The CDR3 loop spans 14 amino acids. The CDR3 nucleotides are TGTGCCAGCAGTTTAGAGGGGCGATACAATGAGAAGTTCTTC. Translated: CASSLEGRYNEKFF.

Points on this clonotype: Since the CDR3 does not end with the conserved phenylalanine or tryptophan, this likely comes from a read error. This chain joins TRBV12-3 or TRBV12-4 and TRBJ1-5; D remains ambiguous. The J call could be wrong; TRBJ2-3 is a better fit for the DNA end. The CDR3 runs 14 residues. CDR3 nucleotides: TGTGCTAGCAGTTTCCTAGGCCTCAATCAGCCCCAGTATCTT. Its translation is CASSFLGLNQPQYL.

As for this clonotype: A read error may be the cause here, since a much bigger clone is one base away. Without the conserved terminal phenylalanine or tryptophan, this CDR3 likely stems from a read error. The chain carries TRBV11-2 and TRBJ2-5, with TRBD2 matching over 8 bases. Germline V CDR1 and CDR2: SGHAT, FQNNGV. The CDR3 has 16 residues. The CDR3 DNA is TGTGCGAGCAGCGTCGCAGCCGGGGGGGACCAAGAGACCCAGTACCTC. This sequence encodes CASSVAAGGDQETQYL.

This clonotype was seen a handful of times. One end of the junction fails to match germline, which may point to a read error. The chain recombines TRBV20-1 with TRBJ2-7; D might be TRBD1 (6 bases). This CDR3 is 14 amino acids long. Looked up from germline, CDR1 is DFQATT and CDR2 is SNEGSKA (reference sequence). The CDR3 sequence: CSTSTGMAWDEQYF. CDR3 nucleotide sequence: TGCAGTACTAGTACAGGGATGGCCTGGGACGAGCAGTACTTC.

This clonotype has only one observation. The chain uses TRBV28 and TRBJ1-6, with D maybe TRBD1 (5 bases). In germline, CDR1 is MDHEN, CDR2 SYDVKM. Deletions cut 6 bases from V and 5 bases from J, with 17 bases between. The CDR3 has 16 residues. The CDR3 loop is CASSWGGGRDNSPLHF. In nucleotides, the CDR3 is TGTGCCAGCAGCTGGGGTGGGGGGAGAGATAATTCACCCCTCCACTTT.

This sequence joins TRBV28 and TRBJ2-1; 12 positions match TRBD2. The length of the CDR3 is 21 residues. Germline loops: CDR1 MDHEN, CDR2 SYDVKM. The V and J ends lost 7 bases and 7 bases, in that order; junction bases with no gene match: 26. In DNA, the CDR3 is TGTGCCAGCATTTCCACAACCCTGACTAGCGGGGGAAGAAATAGGAGAAATGAGCAGTTCTTC. Translated, it gives CASISTTLTSGGRNRRNEQFF.

This clonotype was observed many times. The chain has TRBV7-9 and TRBJ1-1; D is unclear. The length of the CDR3 is 12 residues. In germline, CDR1 is SEHNR, CDR2 FQNEAQ (reference sequence). V was cut by 6 bases and J by 5 bases, with 10 bases left in between. The CDR3 protein is CASRAERTEAFF. DNA of the CDR3: TGTGCCAGCAGGGCTGAGCGGACTGAAGCTTTCTTT. The variable domain in full, with the rest retrieved from reference TRBV7-9 and TRBJ1-1, is DTGVSQNPRHKITKRGQNVTFRCDPISEHNRLYWYRQTLGQGPEFLTYFQNEAQLEKSRLLSDRFSAERPKGSFSTLEIQRTEQGDSAMYLCASRAERTEAFFGQGTRLTVV.

This clonotype was observed many times. The chain joins TRBV5-1 to TRBJ2-2; D unclear. The CDR3 contains 16 residues. V was cut by 0 bases and J by 7 bases, with 16 bases left in between. Looked up from germline, CDR1 is SGHRS and CDR2 is YFSETQ. This CDR3 reads CASSLVVGVDVGELFF. The CDR3 DNA reads as TGCGCCAGCAGCTTGGTGGTCGGAGTTGATGTCGGGGAGCTGTTTTTT.

This rearrangement joins TRBV6-1 to TRBJ2-2; D might be TRBD1 (6 bases). This CDR3 region has 13 residues. V was clipped by 6 bases and J by 9 bases, with 14 bases between them. Per germline, CDR1 MNHNS and CDR2 SASEGT. DNA for the CDR3: TGTGCCAGCAGACACAGGGCGGGCTGGGAGCTGTTTTTT. Residues: CASRHRAGWELFF.

The table lists this clonotype with many counts. The V and J genes are TRBV5-1 and TRBJ2-5; 8 bases line up with TRBD1. Germline assignment: CDR1 SGHRS and CDR2 YFSETQ. The CDR3 spans 23 residues. V shed 5 bases, J shed 5 bases, and the junction held 35 bases outside the gene matches. DNA for the CDR3: TGCGCCAGCAGAAGATTCCCAAGGACCCCCGACCGAGATACTGGTGCAGGGGGCGAGACCCAGTACTTC. Its protein product is CASRRFPRTPDRDTGAGGETQYF.

The J gene is TRBJ1-2, the V gene TRBV5-1; D unclear. Looked up from germline, CDR1 is SGHRS and CDR2 is YFSETQ. The CDR3 runs 15 residues. Trimming took 6 bases from V and 0 from J, leaving 15 bases between them. CDR3 bases: TGCGCCAGCAATACCGGTATAGGTCCTAACTATGGCTACACCTTC. This sequence encodes CASNTGIGPNYGYTF.

Worth noting for this clonotype: The germline gene is not matched at one end of the junction; a read error may be the cause. This chain uses TRBV6-6 with TRBJ1-2; 12 bases line up with TRBD1. This CDR3 comprises 15 residues. Germline assignment: CDR1 MNHNY and CDR2 SVGAGI (reference sequence). For the CDR3, the DNA is TGTGTCAGCATCCCCCGGGACAGGGGGCGAGATGGCTACACCTTC. It codes for CVSIPRDRGRDGYTF.

There are a few counts of this clonotype. The chain is built from TRBV30 and TRBJ1-2; possible D gene TRBD1, 6 bases. In germline, CDR1 is GTSNPN, CDR2 SVGIG (reference sequence). This CDR3 is built from 15 residues. Deletions cut 3 bases from V and 7 bases from J, with 21 bases between. CDR3 in DNA: TGTGCCTGGAGCGCAAAGGACAGAAACTACTGTGGCTACACCTTC. Its protein product is CAWSAKDRNYCGYTF.

Notes on this clonotype: A much larger clone is a single base away; this may be a read error. The genes are TRBV20-1 and TRBJ2-1; the D is unclear. Germline loops: CDR1 DFQATT, CDR2 SNEGSKA (reference sequence). CDR3 length equals 11 residues. V lost 7 bases and J 10 bases, leaving 14 bases between the germline ends. The CDR3 DNA follows: TGCAGTGTTCAACTTTCTAAGGAGCAGTTCTTC. This sequence encodes CSVQLSKEQFF.

As to this clonotype: With a much larger clone just one base away, this may be a read error. This sequence joins TRBV30 and TRBJ1-2, with D perhaps TRBD1 (6 bases). The length of the CDR3 is 15 residues. In germline, CDR1 is GTSNPN, CDR2 SVGIG (reference sequence). V dropped 0 bases and J dropped 5 bases, with 16 bases sitting between them. The CDR3 here is CAWSVRQAGPYGYTF. DNA of the CDR3: TGTGCCTGGAGTGTCCGACAGGCGGGGCCTTATGGCTACACCTTC.